These T cell receptor beta chains were read from a single sample in a study of Graves' ophthalmopathy and Graves' hyperthyroidism. Using its own MiXCR run on the multiplex PCR reads, TCRdb lists one record per CDR3 protein. Among some 360,000 distinct CDR3 sequences listed, approximately 18% were seen once. Material for sequencing was peripheral blood. Every receptor here comes from an adult woman with stable Graves' hyperthyroidism. CDR3s include the opening cysteine and the closing phenylalanine or tryptophan. Fields, in order: clone size, V gene, J gene, CDR3 length, D gene, CDR3 DNA, CDR3 protein. The D gene is left open where the match is weak. Part of the rows lack a size; the others show once, few, many or a class for expanded clones.

>many|TRBV2|TRBJ2-7|14|-
TGTGCCAGCAGGAAACTAGTTTCCTCCTACGAGCAGTACTTC
CASRKLVSSYEQYF
>many|TRBV11-2|TRBJ2-7|14|TRBD2
TGTGCCAGCAGCTACCTTTGGGGGGGGGACGAGCAGTACTTC
CASSYLWGGDEQYF
>many|TRBV7-9|TRBJ2-5|12|TRBD2
TGTGCCAGCAGCTCCGACCCGGGACTAGGATACTTC
CASSSDPGLGYF
>-|TRBV28|TRBJ1-1|14|TRBD1
TGTGCCAGCACCACGGGACAGGGAGTCGCTGAAGCTTTCTTT
CASTTGQGVAEAFF
>-|TRBV12-3/TRBV12-4|TRBJ1-3|15|-
TGTGCCAGCAGTCCCGACGGATCCTCTGGAAACACCATATATTTT
CASSPDGSSGNTIYF
>many|TRBV7-8|TRBJ2-7|14|TRBD2
TGTGCCAGCAGCTCAGGACTAGGCGGCTACGAGCAGTACTTC
CASSSGLGGYEQYF
>many|TRBV11-2|TRBJ1-1|15|-
TGTGCCAGCAGCTTAGAGGGACATATGAACACTGAAGCTTTCTTT
CASSLEGHMNTEAFF
>many|TRBV30|TRBJ2-7|14|-
TGTGCCTGGAGCATGGGCGGAAACTCCTACGAGCAGTACTTC
CAWSMGGNSYEQYF
>many|TRBV12-3/TRBV12-4|TRBJ2-5|14|-
TGTGCCAGCAGTTTAGGGGGAAAACAAGAGACCCAGTACTTC
CASSLGGKQETQYF
>many|TRBV29-1|TRBJ1-2|11|-
TGCAGCGTTGGAGACAGGACCGGCTACACCTTC
CSVGDRTGYTF
>many|TRBV2|TRBJ2-2|14|-
TGTGCCACCCCACAGGCTAGTGGGGCCGGGGAGCTGTTTTTT
CATPQASGAGELFF
>many|TRBV18|TRBJ2-5|14|-
TGTGCCAGCTCACGGACAGCGTACCAAGAGACCCAGTACTTC
CASSRTAYQETQYF